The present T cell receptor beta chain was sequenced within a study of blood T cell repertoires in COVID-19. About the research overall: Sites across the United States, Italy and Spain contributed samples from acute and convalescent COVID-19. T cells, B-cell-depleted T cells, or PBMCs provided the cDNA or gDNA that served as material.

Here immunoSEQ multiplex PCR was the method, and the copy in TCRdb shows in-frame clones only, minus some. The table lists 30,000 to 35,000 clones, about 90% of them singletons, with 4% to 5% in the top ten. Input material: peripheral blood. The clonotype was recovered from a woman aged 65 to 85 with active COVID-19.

The CDR3 reads CASSLTILSEAFF. The CDR3 DNA sequence: TGTGCCAGCAGCTTAACGATACTCTCTGAAGCTTTCTTT. This sequence joins TRBV7-3 and TRBJ1-1; D unclear. Germline CDR1 reads SGHTA; CDR2 reads FQGTGA. The CDR3 loop spans 13 amino acids. The V end was cut by 0 bases, the J end by 6 bases, with 8 bases between.